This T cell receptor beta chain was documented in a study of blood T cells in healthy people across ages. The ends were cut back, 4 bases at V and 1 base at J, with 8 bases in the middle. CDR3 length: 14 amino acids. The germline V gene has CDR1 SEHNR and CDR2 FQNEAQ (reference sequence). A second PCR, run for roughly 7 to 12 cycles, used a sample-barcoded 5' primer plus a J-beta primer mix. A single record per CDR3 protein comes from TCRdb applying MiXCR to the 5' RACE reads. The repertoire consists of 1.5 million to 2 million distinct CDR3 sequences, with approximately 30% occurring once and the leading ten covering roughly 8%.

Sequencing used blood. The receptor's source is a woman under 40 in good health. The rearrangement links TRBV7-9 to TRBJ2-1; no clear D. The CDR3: CASSSRVSYNEQFF. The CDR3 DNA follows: TGTGCCAGCAGCTCAAGGGTTTCCTACAATGAGCAGTTCTTC.